The 27 T cell receptor beta chains below all came from one sample that was sequenced in a study of blood T cell repertoires in COVID-19. The method was immunoSEQ multiplex PCR; TCRdb's version includes in-frame clones alone and lacks a portion of them. The top ten clones hold about 1.8% of a sample with 80,000 to 95,000 clones, approximately 90% of them seen once. The specimen sequenced was peripheral blood. Receptor source: a human donor with active COVID-19. The donor label of this sample is uncertain.

This clone was counted once. The rearrangement uses TRBV18 and TRBJ2-7, with D possibly TRBD2 on 8 matching bases. The CDR3 contains 14 residues. Germline lookup yields CDR1 KGHSH and CDR2 LQKENI. Trimming pared 6 bases from V and 1 base from J, leaving 13 bases between. The CDR3 spells CASSREGASYEQYF. CDR3 nucleotides: TGTGCCAGCTCCCGGGAGGGGGCTTCCTACGAGCAGTACTTC.

The chain is built from TRBV6-5 and TRBJ2-7; 10 bases are shared with TRBD1. The CDR3 consists of 15 residues. Per the germline V gene, CDR1 is MNHEY and CDR2 is SVGAGI. V gave up 7 bases and J gave up 2 bases; unmatched junction bases: 8. The CDR3 protein is CASTAPGTGAYEQYF. The CDR3 DNA is TGTGCCAGCACCGCCCCCGGGACAGGGGCCTACGAGCAGTACTTC.

Details on this clone: The junction departs from germline at one end; a sequencing error may be responsible. The chain has TRBV7-3 and TRBJ2-1; a weak D match, TRBD2 (5 bases). CDR1 SGHTA and CDR2 FQGTGA come from the germline V gene. This CDR3 is built from 16 residues. The CDR3 protein is CASSLTPGSSYNEQFF. The CDR3 DNA reads as TGTGCCAGCAGCCTAACCCCGGGGAGCTCCTACAATGAGCAGTTCTTC. Looking up the rest from reference TRBV7-3 and TRBJ2-1 gives the full variable domain: GAGVSQTPSNKVTEKGKYVELRCDPISGHTALYWYRQSLGQGPEFLIYFQGTGAADDSGLPNDRFFAVRPEGSVSTLKIQRTERGDSAVYLCASSLTPGSSYNEQFFGPGTRLTVL.

This clone was counted between two and nine times. The chain combines TRBV5-1 with TRBJ1-1; D is unresolved. CDR1 and CDR2 from the germline V gene are SGHRS and YFSETQ. CDR3 length equals 13 residues. The CDR3: CACSRFMNTEAFF. The CDR3, as DNA: TGCGCATGTTCGAGGTTCATGAACACTGAAGCTTTCTTT.

This clone was found once. The rearrangement uses TRBV19 and TRBJ1-4; D may be TRBD1 (5 bases). The CDR3 has 16 amino acids. V was pared by 1 base and J by 4 bases, with 13 bases between. Germline V CDR1 and CDR2: LNHDA, SQIVND (reference sequence). CDR3 bases: TGTGCCAGTAGTATAGGAGCTACGGGGGGTAATGAAAAACTGTTTTTT. It codes for CASSIGATGGNEKLFF.

The J gene is TRBJ2-3, the V gene TRBV18, with 8 bases matching TRBD1. Germline values: CDR1 KGHSH, CDR2 LQKENI. The junction had 8 bases not matched to a gene; V was cut back by 4 bases and J by 2 bases. This CDR3 has 16 residues. The CDR3 reads CASSLTGGHTTDTQYF. CDR3 coding DNA: TGTGCCAGCTCACTTACAGGGGGACACACCACAGATACGCAGTATTTT.

The chain employs TRBV5-1 and TRBJ2-3, with a possible D match to TRBD2 (5 bases). Germline assignment: CDR1 SGHRS and CDR2 YFSETQ. Trimming stripped 3 bases from V and 0 bases from J, with 5 bases between. The CDR3 runs 13 residues. CDR3 in DNA: TGCGCCAGCAGCTGGACTAGCACAGATACGCAGTATTTT. Its translation is CASSWTSTDTQYF.

The J gene is TRBJ2-1, the V gene TRBV9; TRBD2 agrees at 7 bases. The germline V gene has CDR1 SGDLS and CDR2 YYNGEE. This CDR3 spans 15 amino acids. Trimming at V came to 1 base and at J to 5 bases, leaving 6 bases not matched to a gene. CDR3 region: CASSVRSRGDNEQFF. The CDR3 DNA sequence: TGTGCCAGCAGCGTAAGGAGTCGGGGGGACAATGAGCAGTTCTTC.

The count of this clone is one. The chain recombines TRBV19 with TRBJ1-1; 7 nucleotides align to TRBD1. The CDR3 has 13 amino acids. CDR1 is LNHDA, CDR2 SQIVND, per germline (reference sequence). The ends lost 9 bases at V and 0 bases at J; junction bases unmatched: 4. Here the CDR3 DNA reads TGTGCCAGCGGGGACAGCTTGAACACTGAAGCTTTCTTT. Its translation is CASGDSLNTEAFF. Combining the CDR3 with reference TRBV19 and TRBJ1-1 gives the whole variable domain DGGITQSPKYLFRKEGQNVTLSCEQNLNHDAMYWYRQDPGQGLRLIYYSQIVNDFQKGDIAEGYSVSREKKESFPLTVTSAQKNPTAFYLCASGDSLNTEAFFGQGTRLTVV.

V gene TRBV29-1 combines with J gene TRBJ1-2, with TRBD1 matching 7 bases. Trimming removed 5 bases from V and 1 base from J; junction bases left unmatched: 10. The CDR3 has 15 amino acids. Germline loops: CDR1 SQVTM, CDR2 ANQGSEA. The CDR3 sequence is CSVWGQGELNYGYTF. The CDR3 coding sequence is TGCAGCGTTTGGGGTCAGGGGGAACTTAACTATGGCTACACCTTC.

The rearrangement links TRBV6-6 to TRBJ1-1, with a weak D call TRBD1 (5 bases). The CDR3 sequence is 15 residues long. V was pared by 4 bases and J by 0 bases, with 12 bases between. Germline V gene lookup returns CDR1 MNHNY and CDR2 SVGAGI (reference sequence). CDR3 region: CASSSPGVMNTEAFF. CDR3 coding DNA: TGTGCCAGCAGTTCCCCGGGGGTCATGAACACTGAAGCTTTCTTT.

V gene TRBV19 combines with J gene TRBJ1-1; D gene ambiguous. The V and J ends lost 7 bases and 3 bases respectively, with 15 bases between them. Per germline, CDR1 LNHDA and CDR2 SQIVND (reference sequence). The CDR3 has 14 residues. The CDR3 sequence: CASTSGRLDTEAFF. The CDR3 nucleotides are TGTGCCAGTACCTCGGGTCGATTGGACACTGAAGCTTTCTTT. The full variable domain, with the rest looked up from reference TRBV19 and TRBJ1-1, is DGGITQSPKYLFRKEGQNVTLSCEQNLNHDAMYWYRQDPGQGLRLIYYSQIVNDFQKGDIAEGYSVSREKKESFPLTVTSAQKNPTAFYLCASTSGRLDTEAFFGQGTRLTVV.

This chain links TRBV2 with TRBJ2-5; D is perhaps TRBD1 (5 bases). This CDR3 region has 14 residues. Germline CDR1 is SNHLY and CDR2 is FYNNEI. V lost 6 bases and J 1 base, leaving 12 bases between the germline ends. The CDR3 loop reads CASRPDTVQETQYF. DNA for the CDR3: TGTGCCAGCAGGCCGGACACCGTCCAAGAGACCCAGTACTTC.

V usage is TRBV10-3 and J usage is TRBJ1-3, with TRBD1 as a possible D gene (6 bases). Germline-derived CDR1 and CDR2 are ENHRY and SYGVKD. The CDR3 is made up of 15 amino acids. Trimming pared 3 bases from V and 1 base from J, leaving 10 bases between. The CDR3 reads CAISEGGRSGNTIYF. The CDR3 bases are TGTGCCATCAGTGAAGGGGGACGGTCTGGAAACACCATATATTTT.

A word on this clone: A read error may account for a junction end that differs from germline. The chain uses TRBV9 and TRBJ2-2, with 9 bases matching TRBD1. This CDR3 region has 18 residues. Germline V gene sequence: CDR1 SGDLS, CDR2 YYNGEE. The chain's CDR3 is CTSSVAWDRVVRTGELFF. The CDR3 nucleotides are TGTACCAGCAGCGTAGCTTGGGACAGGGTCGTTCGGACCGGGGAGCTGTTTTTT.

This chain uses TRBV19 with TRBJ1-2; possible D gene TRBD1, 5 bases. Germline CDR1 and CDR2: LNHDA and SQIVND (reference sequence). V gave up 5 bases and J gave up 4 bases, with 14 bases separating them. The CDR3 runs to 14 residues. In DNA form, the CDR3 reads TGTGCCAGTAGTCCACAGGACACGATCTATGGCTACACCTTC. Translating gives CASSPQDTIYGYTF.

This clone was seen once. The chain recombines TRBV3-1 (or the pseudogene TRBV3-2) with TRBJ2-3; D is ambiguous. The ends were cut back, 1 base at V and 6 bases at J, with 8 bases in the middle. The CDR3 contains 13 residues. Germline CDR1 LGHDT, CDR2 YNNKEL (reference sequence). The CDR3 loop reads CASSQGLQDTQYF. The CDR3 DNA sequence: TGTGCCAGCAGCCAAGGACTTCAGGATACGCAGTATTTT.

J is TRBJ2-3 and V is TRBV7-9; D is perhaps TRBD2 (6 bases). The CDR3 has 18 residues. Germline V gene data show CDR1 as SEHNR and CDR2 as FQNEAQ (reference sequence). V gave up 4 bases and J gave up 4 bases, with 24 bases separating them. CDR3 sequence reads: CASSSDSARGTLADTQYF. The CDR3 DNA is TGTGCCAGCAGCTCCGACTCCGCGCGGGGCACACTGGCAGATACGCAGTATTTT.

V is TRBV27 and J is TRBJ2-1, with 12 positions matching TRBD2. There are 15 residues in the CDR3. Losses at the gene ends were 4 bases for V and 7 bases for J; bases not matched to a gene: 5. The germline V gene encodes CDR1 MNHEY and CDR2 SMNVEV (reference sequence). The CDR3 region is CASSSTTSGRNEQFF. The CDR3 DNA reads as TGTGCCAGCAGTTCTACGACTAGCGGGAGAAATGAGCAGTTCTTC.

The J gene is TRBJ2-4, the V gene TRBV3-1 (or the pseudogene TRBV3-2); 10 nucleotides agree with TRBD1. Unmatched junction bases numbered 17, after V lost 3 bases and J lost 3 bases. Looked up from germline, CDR1 is LGHDT and CDR2 is YNNKEL (reference sequence). The CDR3 consists of 20 residues. CDR3 in amino acids: CASSQARVSGTGVDKNIQYF. CDR3 sequence (DNA): TGTGCCAGCAGCCAGGCCCGGGTTTCCGGGACAGGGGTGGACAAAAACATTCAGTACTTC.

V and J are TRBV6-6 and TRBJ2-3; D is uncertain. There are 14 residues in the CDR3. Trimming removed 2 bases at V and 3 bases at J, with 9 bases between. Germline V gives CDR1 MNHNY, CDR2 SVGAGI (reference sequence). The CDR3 protein is CASSYRPGTDTQYF. The CDR3 nucleotides are TGTGCCAGCAGTTACCGGCCGGGTACAGATACGCAGTATTTT.

The chain has TRBV4-1 and TRBJ2-7, with TRBD2 as a possible D gene (7 bases). Germline V lookup: CDR1 MGHRA, CDR2 YSYEKL. This CDR3 is 16 amino acids long. Trimming pared 1 base from V and 5 bases from J, leaving 18 bases between. This chain's CDR3 is CASSQGIAGEGDEQYF. CDR3 nucleotides: TGCGCCAGCAGCCAAGGCATAGCAGGGGAGGGTGACGAGCAGTACTTC.

The J gene is TRBJ2-3, the V gene TRBV5-4; TRBD2 aligns across 9 bases. CDR1 is SGHNT and CDR2 is YYREEE in the germline V gene (reference sequence). The CDR3 runs to 15 residues. After removal of 2 bases from V and 1 base from J, the junction contained 2 bases not matched to a gene. CDR3 residues: CASSFAGGRTDTQYF. The CDR3 DNA sequence: TGTGCCAGCAGCTTCGCGGGGGGGCGCACAGATACGCAGTATTTT.

The chain has TRBV25-1 and TRBJ1-1; TRBD1 aligns across 7 bases. J lost 5 bases, V lost 1 base, and 7 bases had no gene match. Germline CDR1 is MGHDK and CDR2 is SYGVNS. This CDR3 contains 15 residues. In nucleotides, the CDR3 is TGTGCCAGCAGTGAATCTGACAGGGCAAGAACTGAAGCTTTCTTT. It codes for CASSESDRARTEAFF.

CDR3 sequence: CASSPWGQLNQPQHF. The CDR3 DNA sequence: TGTGCCAGCAGCCCATGGGGACAGCTTAATCAGCCCCAGCATTTT. The chain carries TRBV5-6 and TRBJ1-5; 7 nucleotides agree with TRBD1. J gave up 4 bases and V 4 bases, and 8 bases lay outside the gene matches. The CDR3 sequence is 15 residues long. CDR1 and CDR2 (germline): SGHDT, YYEEEE.

The V and J genes are TRBV9 and TRBJ1-2, with TRBD1 matching 9 bases. The CDR3 loop spans 17 amino acids. V lost 0 bases, J lost 1 base, and 7 bases stayed unmatched. Germline V CDR1 and CDR2: SGDLS, YYNGEE. The CDR3 loop is CASSVEQGAPNNYGYTF. Written as DNA, the CDR3 is TGTGCCAGCAGCGTAGAACAGGGGGCGCCGAATAACTATGGCTACACCTTC.

This clone came up once. V usage is TRBV6-6 and J usage is TRBJ1-5; D is undetermined. Per the germline V gene, CDR1 is MNHNY and CDR2 is SVGAGI (reference sequence). The CDR3 has 12 residues. Trimming removed 6 bases at V and 5 bases at J, with 8 bases between. The DNA of the CDR3 is TGTGCCAGCAGGGCGGATTATCAGCCCCAGCATTTT. It yields the protein CASRADYQPQHF.